A single sample gave rise to the 8 T cell receptor beta chains below, sequenced in a study of blood T cell repertoires in COVID-19. Method: immunoSEQ multiplex PCR; TCRdb's copy keeps in-frame clones and lacks some. The sample comprises 150,000 to 200,000 clones, about nine tenths of which are singletons, and 4.8% rests with the top ten. The sequenced sample consisted of peripheral blood. The receptors were gathered from a man aged 25 to 45 with COVID-19, enrolled during active disease.

CDR3 protein: CASSRQGRDTQYF. CDR3 DNA: TGTGCCAGCAGCCGGCAGGGGAGAGATACGCAGTATTTT. This rearrangement joins TRBV3-1 (or the pseudogene TRBV3-2) to TRBJ2-3, with a weak D call TRBD1 (6 bases). Germline values: CDR1 LGHDT, CDR2 YNNKEL (reference sequence). V lost 4 bases to trimming and J lost 5 bases, with 10 bases between them. This CDR3 spans 13 amino acids.

This chain joins TRBV2 and TRBJ1-6; 7 bases map to TRBD1. Germline CDR1 is SNHLY and CDR2 is FYNNEI. This CDR3 has 15 residues. Germline trimming cut 0 bases from V and 9 bases from J; bases unmatched to any gene: 5. This chain's CDR3 is CASSEAAGGSSPLHF. CDR3 DNA: TGTGCCAGCAGTGAAGCGGCAGGGGGAAGTTCACCCCTCCACTTT.

The rearrangement uses TRBV7-9 and TRBJ1-2; 11 positions match TRBD1. The CDR3 totals 15 residues. J lost 7 bases, V lost 8 bases, and 12 bases had no gene match. Germline V gene sequence: CDR1 SEHNR, CDR2 FQNEAQ (reference sequence). In nucleotides, the CDR3 is TGTGCCAGCCAGGGAGGACAGGGGGCCCGTTTTGGCTACACCTTC. Translated, it gives CASQGGQGARFGYTF.

V and J are TRBV19 and TRBJ2-6; the match to TRBD1 covers 12 bases. This CDR3 contains 17 residues. Germline V lookup: CDR1 LNHDA, CDR2 SQIVND (reference sequence). J was trimmed by 3 bases and V by 5 bases; bases with no gene match: 5. The DNA of the CDR3 is TGTGCCAGTAGTCTCCGGGACAGGGGGCTTGGGGCCAACGTCCTGACTTTC. Residues: CASSLRDRGLGANVLTF.

The J gene is TRBJ2-2, the V gene TRBV14, with D tentatively TRBD2 (6 bases). V was clipped by 4 bases and J by 4 bases, with 22 bases between them. CDR1 and CDR2 from the germline V gene are SGHDN and FVKESK. The length of the CDR3 is 18 residues. CDR3 loop: CASSPHRGLGGRTGELFF. CDR3 DNA: TGTGCCAGCAGCCCACACCGGGGCCTGGGGGGTCGCACCGGGGAGCTGTTTTTT.

The rearrangement links TRBV27 to TRBJ1-1, with TRBD1 identical over 8 bases. Trimming cost V 5 bases and J 6 bases; bases outside gene matches: 8. The V gene's germline CDR1 is MNHEY and CDR2 SMNVEV (reference sequence). The CDR3 runs to 14 residues. This chain's CDR3 is CASSTWTGTPEAFF. The DNA for the CDR3 is TGTGCCAGCAGTACATGGACAGGGACCCCTGAAGCTTTCTTT.

The chain has TRBV9 and TRBJ2-3; D is unresolved. Germline CDR1 SGDLS, CDR2 YYNGEE. The CDR3 sequence is 11 residues long. V was pared by 4 bases and J by 6 bases, with 6 bases between. The CDR3 reads CASSPGDTQYF. The DNA of the CDR3 is TGTGCCAGCAGCCCCGGGGATACGCAGTATTTT.

The chain joins TRBV7-2 to TRBJ1-3; D unresolved. Between the trimmed V and J ends, which lost 5 bases and 4 bases, there was a span of 6 bases. The CDR3 has 12 amino acids. Germline CDR1 and CDR2: SGHTA and FQGNSA. The CDR3 sequence: CASSARGNTIYF. CDR3 bases: TGTGCCAGCAGCGCGAGGGGAAACACCATATATTTT.